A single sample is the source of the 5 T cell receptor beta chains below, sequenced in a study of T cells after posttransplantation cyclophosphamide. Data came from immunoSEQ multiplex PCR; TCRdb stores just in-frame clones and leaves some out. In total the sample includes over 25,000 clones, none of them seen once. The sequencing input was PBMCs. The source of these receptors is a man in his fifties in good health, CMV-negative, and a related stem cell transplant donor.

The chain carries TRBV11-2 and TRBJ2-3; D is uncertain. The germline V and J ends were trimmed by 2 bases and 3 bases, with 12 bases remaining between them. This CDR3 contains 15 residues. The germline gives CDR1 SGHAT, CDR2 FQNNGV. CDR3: CASSLNSLVTDTQYF. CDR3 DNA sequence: TGTGCCAGCAGCTTAAATTCCCTAGTGACAGATACGCAGTATTTT. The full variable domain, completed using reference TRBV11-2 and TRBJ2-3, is EAGVAQSPRYKIIEKRQSVAFWCNPISGHATLYWYQQILGQGPKLLIQFQNNGVVDDSQLPKDRFSAERLKGVDSTLKIQPAKLEDSAVYLCASSLNSLVTDTQYFGPGTRLTVL.

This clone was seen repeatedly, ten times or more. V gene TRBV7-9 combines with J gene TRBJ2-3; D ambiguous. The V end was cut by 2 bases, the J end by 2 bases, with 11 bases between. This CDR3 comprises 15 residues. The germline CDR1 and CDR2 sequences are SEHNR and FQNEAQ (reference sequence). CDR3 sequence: CASSLYAGSTDTQYF. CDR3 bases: TGTGCCAGCAGCTTATATGCAGGTTCCACAGATACGCAGTATTTT.

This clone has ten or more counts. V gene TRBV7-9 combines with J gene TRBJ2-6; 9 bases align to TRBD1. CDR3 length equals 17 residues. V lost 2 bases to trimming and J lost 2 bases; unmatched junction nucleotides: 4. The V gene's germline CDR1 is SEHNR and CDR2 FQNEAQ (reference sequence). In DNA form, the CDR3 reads TGTGCCAGCAGCTTACGGGACAGGGAAGCTGGGGCCAACGTCCTGACTTTC. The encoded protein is CASSLRDREAGANVLTF.

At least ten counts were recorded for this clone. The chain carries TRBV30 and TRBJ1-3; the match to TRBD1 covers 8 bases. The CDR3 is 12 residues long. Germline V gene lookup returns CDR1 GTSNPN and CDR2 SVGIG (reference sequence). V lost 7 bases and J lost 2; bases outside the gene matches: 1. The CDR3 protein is CASDRAGNTIYF. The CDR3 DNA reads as TGTGCCTCGGACAGGGCTGGAAACACCATATATTTT.

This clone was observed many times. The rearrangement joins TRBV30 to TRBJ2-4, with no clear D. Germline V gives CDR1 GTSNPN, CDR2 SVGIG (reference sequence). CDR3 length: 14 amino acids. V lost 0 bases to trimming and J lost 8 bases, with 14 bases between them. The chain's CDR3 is CAWSVRSHAYIQYF. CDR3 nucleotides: TGTGCCTGGAGTGTACGGTCCCACGCGTACATTCAGTACTTC.